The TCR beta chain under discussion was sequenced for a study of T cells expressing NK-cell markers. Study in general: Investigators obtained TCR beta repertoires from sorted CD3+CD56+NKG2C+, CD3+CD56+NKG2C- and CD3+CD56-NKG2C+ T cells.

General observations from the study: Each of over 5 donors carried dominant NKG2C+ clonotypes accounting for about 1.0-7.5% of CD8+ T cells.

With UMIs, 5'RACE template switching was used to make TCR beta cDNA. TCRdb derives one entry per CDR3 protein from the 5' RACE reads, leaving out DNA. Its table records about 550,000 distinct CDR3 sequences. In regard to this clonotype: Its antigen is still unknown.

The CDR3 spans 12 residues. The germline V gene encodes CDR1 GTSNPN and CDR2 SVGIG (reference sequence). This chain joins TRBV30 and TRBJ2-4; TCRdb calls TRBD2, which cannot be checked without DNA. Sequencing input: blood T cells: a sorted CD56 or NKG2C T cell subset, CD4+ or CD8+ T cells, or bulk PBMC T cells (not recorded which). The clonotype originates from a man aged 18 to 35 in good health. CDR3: CAWSDPTSGLYF.